This T cell receptor (beta chain) was sequenced for a study of shared clonotypes between healthy human individuals. Whole-study context: The donors, a couple of women and a few men, were aged 18 to 49. Whole-study results and caveats: The four-donor shared clonotypes exceeded non-shared clonotypes in generation probability, with non-shared ones scoring lower.

CDR3 length: 15 residues. The germline CDR1 and CDR2 sequences are ENHRY and SYGVKD. Losses at the gene ends were 2 bases for V and 3 bases for J; bases not matched to a gene: 6. Note on this clone: Its specificity is unknown.

Among the donors, all were Caucasian adults who lived in Nashville, Tennessee. Original handling: ImmunoSEQ supplied junction-only sequences lacking quality scores, so filtering was different. TCRdb's table, derived via immunoSEQ multiplex PCR, lists solely in-frame clones and lacks some. That table gives V, J and clone size, and the DNA gave D and trimming. Among 2 million to 2.5 million clones listed, 90% to 97% were seen once. The sequence derives from a man aged 18-30 years in good health. The sample was naive CD4+ T cells sorted from blood. As for subset: CD45RA+ positively selected. The rearrangement links TRBV10-3 to TRBJ1-1, with 7 bases matching TRBD1. CDR3 protein: CAISERAQGDTEAFF. CDR3 in DNA: TGTGCCATCAGTGAGCGGGCCCAGGGGGACACTGAAGCTTTCTTT.